This paragraph reports one TCR beta chain. These data are taken from a study of blood T cell repertoires in COVID-19. The overall study: PBMCs, B-cell-depleted T cells, or T cells provided the cDNA or gDNA that made up the material.

Recruitment covered about two dozen US areas and drew participants whose ages spanned roughly 18 to 89 years. Participant-reported clinical history was the basis for cohort assignment. This CDR3 is built from 18 residues. V was trimmed by 6 bases and J by 1 base, leaving 24 bases between them. CDR1 and CDR2 from the germline V gene are SGHVS and FQNEAQ. Original data processing: Counts of nucleated cells, estimated from reference gene primer amplification, were obtained. The protocol was immunoSEQ multiplex PCR, while the TCRdb copy is restricted to in-frame clones and leaves out a portion. V and J calls and clone size follow that table, whereas D and trimming were derived from the DNA. Here the sample spans about 220,000 clones, almost 90% being singletons.

Sequenced input: PBMCs or T cells enriched from blood (not recorded which). The chain couples TRBV7-8 to TRBJ2-5; a possible D gene is TRBD2 (7 bases). The sequence came from a woman aged 50 to 65 with acute COVID-19. The chain's CDR3 is CASRGGRFANKIQETQYF. CDR3 nucleotides: TGTGCCAGCAGGGGGGGGCGATTCGCAAATAAGATCCAAGAGACCCAGTACTTC. Together with reference TRBV7-8 and TRBJ2-5, the CDR3 gives the full variable domain: GAGVSQSPRYKVAKRGQDVALRCDPISGHVSLFWYQQALGQGPEFLTYFQNEAQLDKSGLPSDRFFAERPEGSVSTLKIQRTQQEDSAVYLCASRGGRFANKIQETQYFGPGTRLLVL.